This record covers a single TCR beta chain. Its antigen remains unidentified. TCRdb's copy holds only in-frame clones and misses some; the assay was immunoSEQ multiplex PCR. The table includes some 150,000 clones, over 75% detected once. This record belongs to a study of T cell responses to AZD1222 COVID-19 vaccine. Study results and limitations: There were repertoire samples only from the period after the peak T cell response.

Sequencing was performed on peripheral blood, taken on day 0 of AZD1222 vaccination. The TCR sequence derives from an adult in good health.

CDR3 bases: TGTGCCAGTAGTCGCAGCGGGAGCGCCGAGCAGTACTTC. Translating it yields CASSRSGSAEQYF. The chain employs TRBV19 and TRBJ2-7; 8 nucleotides match TRBD2. The CDR3 consists of 13 residues. Trimming cost V 5 bases and J 6 bases; bases outside gene matches: 6. Per germline, CDR1 LNHDA and CDR2 SQIVND (reference sequence).